Each of the 21 T cell receptor beta chains below was sequenced from the same sample in a study of shared clonotypes between healthy human individuals. Naive CD8 populations comprised CD45RO-negative cells positively selected for CCR7, excluding terminally differentiated effector memory CD45RA+ cells. TCRdb's copy holds only in-frame clones and misses some; the assay was immunoSEQ multiplex PCR. The sample lists hundreds of thousands of clones; about 91% were seen once. The sample taken for sequencing was naive CD8+ T cells sorted from blood. These receptors were obtained from a young man in good health.

The chain couples TRBV27 to TRBJ2-1, with 12 bases that match TRBD2. From germline, CDR1 is MNHEY and CDR2 SMNVEV (reference sequence). This CDR3 has 14 residues. The V segment lost 6 bases and the J segment 9 bases; nucleotides outside the gene matches: 6. The CDR3 nucleotides are TGTGCCAGCAGACTAGCGGGAGGTTCTATTGAGCAGTTCTTC. This gives the protein CASRLAGGSIEQFF.

This chain connects TRBV7-9 to TRBJ2-1; TRBD2 matches 7 bases. Germline values: CDR1 SEHNR, CDR2 FQNEAQ (reference sequence). After removal of 5 bases from V and 2 bases from J, the junction contained 9 bases not matched to a gene. This CDR3 has 16 residues. The CDR3 region has the DNA TGTGCCAGCAGCACCCCGGGCGGGAGCCCCTACAATGAGCAGTTCTTC. Its translation is CASSTPGGSPYNEQFF.

CDR3 protein: CASSTTGGYEQYF. The CDR3 bases are TGTGCCAGCAGCACGACAGGGGGCTACGAGCAGTACTTC. J is TRBJ2-7 and V is TRBV13; 9 bases are a match to TRBD1. The CDR3 spans 13 residues. CDR1 PRHDT and CDR2 FYEKMQ come from the germline V gene (reference sequence). Trimming cost V 5 bases and J 3 bases; bases outside gene matches: 2.

This rearrangement joins TRBV28 to TRBJ2-3, with 12 nucleotides matching TRBD2. CDR1 is MDHEN, CDR2 SYDVKM, per germline. The CDR3 sequence is 16 residues long. Trimming cost V 2 bases and J 6 bases; bases outside gene matches: 6. DNA for the CDR3: TGTGCCAGCAGTTTACGACTAGCGGGAGATTTGGATACGCAGTATTTT. It yields the protein CASSLRLAGDLDTQYF.

J is TRBJ2-5 and V is TRBV30; TRBD1 matches at 8 bases. The CDR3 loop spans 14 amino acids. The junction had 10 bases not matched to a gene; V was cut back by 5 bases and J by 5 bases. Germline V gene lookup returns CDR1 GTSNPN and CDR2 SVGIG (reference sequence). The CDR3 spells CAWDSGQGAETQYF. As DNA, the CDR3 is TGTGCCTGGGATTCCGGACAGGGTGCGGAGACCCAGTACTTC. Combining the CDR3 with reference TRBV30 and TRBJ2-5 gives the whole variable domain SQTIHQWPATLVQPVGSPLSLECTVEGTSNPNLYWYRQAAGRGLQLLFYSVGIGQISSEVPQNLSASRPQDRQFILSSKKLLLSDSGFYLCAWDSGQGAETQYFGPGTRLLVL.

A few counts support this clone. The chain joins TRBV7-2 to TRBJ2-3; D not resolved. V was cut by 6 bases and J by 5 bases, with 18 bases left in between. Germline V gene data show CDR1 as SGHTA and CDR2 as FQGNSA. The CDR3 extends over 15 amino acids. CDR3 nucleotide sequence: TGTGCCAGCAGTCCTGACTGGTCCCCTAGAGATACGCAGTATTTT. Translated, it gives CASSPDWSPRDTQYF.

Written as DNA, the CDR3 is TGTGCCAGCAGCTCGACCATATACGAATTGGGTGCCTACGAGCAGTACTTC. Translation: CASSSTIYELGAYEQYF. This rearrangement joins TRBV7-8 to TRBJ2-7; no reliable D call. This CDR3 is built from 17 residues. Trimming shortened V by 4 bases and J by 2 bases, and 21 bases separated the two germline ends. Germline values: CDR1 SGHVS, CDR2 FQNEAQ.

This clone was observed a single time. This chain connects TRBV5-6 to TRBJ2-1, with TRBD2 identical over 7 bases. The CDR3 sequence is 15 residues long. The trim removed 4 bases at V and 10 bases at J, leaving 14 bases unmatched. Looked up from germline, CDR1 is SGHDT and CDR2 is YYEEEE. The DNA for the CDR3 is TGTGCCAGCAGCCCTAGCTGGGGAGGGCCACTGGAGCAGTTCTTC. Its protein is CASSPSWGGPLEQFF.

V gene TRBV27 combines with J gene TRBJ2-5; 9 nucleotides line up with TRBD2. Losses at the gene ends were 5 bases for V and 2 bases for J; bases not matched to a gene: 3. Germline values: CDR1 MNHEY, CDR2 SMNVEV (reference sequence). The CDR3 is made up of 14 amino acids. The CDR3 DNA reads as TGTGCCAGCAGTACCAGCGGGAGGCAAGAGACCCAGTACTTC. Translation gives CASSTSGRQETQYF.

This chain connects TRBV27 to TRBJ1-1; D remains ambiguous. This CDR3 has 13 amino acids. V was cut by 4 bases and J by 0 bases, with 6 bases left in between. CDR1 and CDR2 (germline): MNHEY, SMNVEV (reference sequence). The CDR3 DNA reads TGTGCCAGCAGTTCCCGATTGAACACTGAAGCTTTCTTT. This translates into CASSSRLNTEAFF.

V usage is TRBV25-1 and J usage is TRBJ2-7; D is perhaps TRBD1 (8 bases). This CDR3 is 14 amino acids long. Germline CDR1 and CDR2: MGHDK and SYGVNS. V lost 5 bases and J 5 bases, leaving 16 bases between the germline ends. As DNA, the CDR3 is TGTGCCAGCAGTCGCCAGGGGGCGGGGGACGAGCAGTACTTC. Its protein is CASSRQGAGDEQYF.

This chain links TRBV9 with TRBJ2-2; 8 bases fit TRBD1. V lost 3 bases to trimming and J lost 7 bases; unmatched junction nucleotides: 5. The CDR3 extends over 14 amino acids. Per germline, CDR1 SGDLS and CDR2 YYNGEE. The CDR3: CASSATGAGGELFF. The CDR3 DNA follows: TGTGCCAGCAGCGCGACAGGGGCAGGCGGGGAGCTGTTTTTT.

The CDR3 loop is CASSRGGSEQYF. The CDR3 DNA reads as TGTGCCAGCTCCCGGGGGGGGTCCGAGCAGTACTTC. The chain employs TRBV27 and TRBJ2-7; 8 positions match TRBD2. The germline gives CDR1 MNHEY, CDR2 SMNVEV (reference sequence). The CDR3 contains 12 residues. V was clipped by 8 bases and J by 6 bases; unmatched bases: 6.

The J gene is TRBJ2-7, the V gene TRBV14, with TRBD1 as a possible D gene (6 bases). V was trimmed by 4 bases and J by 3 bases, leaving 10 bases between them. Germline V lookup: CDR1 SGHDN, CDR2 FVKESK. The CDR3 extends over 13 amino acids. Written as DNA, the CDR3 is TGTGCCAGCAGCCTTAGGGGGAACTACGAGCAGTACTTC. It codes for CASSLRGNYEQYF.

The rearrangement joins TRBV7-9 to TRBJ2-1; TRBD1 matches 7 bases. Germline V CDR1 and CDR2: SEHNR, FQNEAQ (reference sequence). J lost 3 bases, V lost 3 bases, and 5 bases had no gene match. CDR3 length: 15 residues. This CDR3 is CASSFRQGLYNEQFF. The CDR3 nucleotides are TGTGCCAGCAGCTTCCGACAGGGTCTCTACAATGAGCAGTTCTTC.

This clone was found once. The rearrangement links TRBV29-1 to TRBJ2-5, with TRBD2 identical over 9 bases. Trimming at V came to 6 bases and at J to 5 bases, leaving 13 bases not matched to a gene. The length of the CDR3 is 15 residues. Germline CDR1 SQVTM, CDR2 ANQGSEA. The CDR3 DNA reads as TGCAGCGTAGTATTCGCGGGACTAGCATCGGAGACCCAGTACTTC. This sequence encodes CSVVFAGLASETQYF.

CDR3 sequence: CASSLRVTGELFF. For the CDR3, the DNA is TGCGCCAGCAGTCTGCGGGTAACCGGGGAGCTGTTTTTT. The chain couples TRBV4-1 to TRBJ2-2; weak D call: TRBD2 (5 bases). V dropped 6 bases and J dropped 5 bases, with 10 bases sitting between them. CDR3 size: 13 residues. CDR1 and CDR2 (germline): MGHRA, YSYEKL.

This chain connects TRBV6-5 to TRBJ2-5, with TRBD2 matching over 10 bases. The CDR3 spans 14 residues. After removal of 6 bases from V and 4 bases from J, the junction contained 5 bases not matched to a gene. CDR1 MNHEY and CDR2 SVGAGI come from the germline V gene. CDR3 region: CASSPSGSSETQYF. Written as DNA, the CDR3 is TGTGCCAGCAGCCCTAGCGGGAGTTCAGAGACCCAGTACTTC.

This sequence joins TRBV19 and TRBJ2-1, with TRBD2 identical over 8 bases. CDR1 LNHDA and CDR2 SQIVND come from the germline V gene (reference sequence). Germline trimming cut 3 bases from V and 3 bases from J; bases unmatched to any gene: 7. This CDR3 spans 16 amino acids. Here the CDR3 reads CASSMDTGTSYNEQFF. The CDR3 nucleotides read TGTGCCAGTAGTATGGACACCGGGACTAGCTACAATGAGCAGTTCTTC.

The CDR3 reads CATSRAEGPLDSNQPQHF. DNA of the CDR3: TGTGCCACCAGCAGAGCCGAGGGCCCCCTGGATAGCAATCAGCCCCAGCATTTT. The V and J genes are TRBV15 and TRBJ1-5; D unclear. The ends were cut back, 1 base at V and 0 bases at J, with 16 bases in the middle. CDR3 length equals 18 residues. From germline, CDR1 is LNHNV and CDR2 YYDKDF (reference sequence).

This sequence joins TRBV27 and TRBJ2-7, with no clear D. The V gene lost 6 bases and the J gene lost 0 bases, with 9 bases spanning the gap. The CDR3 has 13 amino acids. Germline CDR1 and CDR2: MNHEY and SMNVEV (reference sequence). The CDR3 bases are TGTGCCAGCAGCCAGGACGACTCCTACGAGCAGTACTTC. This codes for CASSQDDSYEQYF.